These 6 T cell receptor beta chains were all obtained from the same sample, sequenced in a study of cytomegalovirus exposure and HLA in healthy donors. Amplification used 60 Vbeta primers and 13 Jbeta primers. This table comes from immunoSEQ multiplex PCR, and its TCRdb copy is limited to in-frame clones, with some not included. The data hold about 120,000 clones, with more than 60% observed a single time. Specimen: PBMCs. These receptors originate from a female donor in good health and CMV-seronegative.

The V and J genes are TRBV6-5 and TRBJ1-1; a weak D match, TRBD1 (5 bases). V lost 8 bases, J lost 1 base, and 11 bases lay in between. The CDR3 contains 13 residues. Germline V gives CDR1 MNHEY, CDR2 SVGAGI. The CDR3 loop reads CASGRGRNTEAFF. The CDR3 nucleotides read TGTGCCAGCGGCCGGGGGAGGAACACTGAAGCTTTCTTT.

The rearrangement joins TRBV5-6 to TRBJ1-2; D uncertain. Trimming removed 6 bases at V and 0 bases at J, with 12 bases between. The germline CDR1 and CDR2 sequences are SGHDT and YYEEEE. This CDR3 is built from 14 residues. DNA for the CDR3: TGTGCCAGCACCTCGGGAGTTACTAACTATGGCTACACCTTC. It specifies CASTSGVTNYGYTF.

V gene TRBV2 combines with J gene TRBJ2-3; D call uncertain. CDR3 size: 12 residues. Looked up from germline, CDR1 is SNHLY and CDR2 is FYNNEI. The V and J ends lost 6 bases and 4 bases respectively, with 8 bases between them. The CDR3 DNA sequence: TGTGCCAGCAGCGTAGCCGCAGATACGCAGTATTTT. Translation gives CASSVAADTQYF.

V and J are TRBV10-3 and TRBJ2-1, with D perhaps TRBD2 (6 bases). Per the germline V gene, CDR1 is ENHRY and CDR2 is SYGVKD. Trimming took 6 bases from V and 7 from J, leaving 13 bases between them. CDR3 length: 13 amino acids. This chain's CDR3 is CAISAGLSNEQFF. In DNA form, the CDR3 reads TGTGCCATCAGCGCCGGACTAAGTAATGAGCAGTTCTTC.

CDR3 sequence: CASSELGEAQETQYF. The CDR3 DNA is TGTGCCAGCAGTGAACTTGGGGAGGCCCAAGAGACCCAGTACTTC. This chain connects TRBV25-1 to TRBJ2-5; D is perhaps TRBD2 (6 bases). The V and J ends lost 2 bases and 1 base respectively, with 11 bases between them. The CDR3 totals 15 residues. Germline CDR1 is MGHDK and CDR2 is SYGVNS.

CDR3 nucleotide sequence: TGTGCCAGCAGTGAAGCCAGGGGACCCGTCTTCTATGGCTACACCTTC. Translation: CASSEARGPVFYGYTF. J is TRBJ1-2 and V is TRBV2; D is perhaps TRBD1 (6 bases). Germline V CDR1 and CDR2: SNHLY, FYNNEI. V lost 0 bases and J lost 4, with 15 bases in between. CDR3 size: 16 residues.